The 32 T cell receptor beta chains given below trace back to one sample, sequenced in a study of response to subunit inactivated influenza vaccine (dated by TCRdb to the late 2010s). The library was built by means of RT-PCR. TCRdb shows the sequencer as Illumina HiSeq 2500. TCRdb reprocessed the public reads (quality trimming at Q25 with fastp, clone calling with MiXCR) and kept in-frame beta chains. All rows with the same CDR3 protein become a single entry with the most common DNA and genes. For this sample there are about 570,000 distinct CDR3 sequences; 10% to 12% appear just once. The ten top clones hold approximately 10% of the sample. These sequences were also reported in another study, on T cells expressing NK-cell markers. As that second study puts it: The TCR beta cDNA libraries were made using 5'RACE template switching, a step that added both a universal primer site and unique molecular identifiers.

The sequences come from PBMCs from blood, collected on the day of vaccination. Source of these receptors: a man between 50 and 59 years old who received an inactivated influenza vaccine. Donor details come from another sample of the same person, matched by shared clones.

The chain uses TRBV7-9 and TRBJ2-7; D is undetermined. The CDR3 runs 12 residues. V shed 2 bases and J shed 2 bases, with 4 bases lying between them. Germline CDR1 and CDR2: SEHNR and FQNEAQ (reference sequence). The CDR3 loop is CASSLHPYEQYF. CDR3 coding DNA: TGTGCCAGCAGCTTACACCCCTACGAGCAGTACTTC.

J is TRBJ2-1 and V is TRBV24-1, with a tentative D call TRBD2 (6 bases). Trimming left V 9 bases short and J 5 bases short, with 19 bases between. CDR1 is KGHDR and CDR2 is SFDVKD in the germline V gene. The CDR3 covers 15 residues. The CDR3 spells CATQSGTEVNNEQFF. The CDR3 DNA reads TGTGCCACCCAATCCGGGACTGAGGTGAACAATGAGCAGTTCTTC.

V usage is TRBV6-2 or TRBV6-3 and J usage is TRBJ2-7; D possibly corresponds to TRBD2 (6 bases). CDR1 is MNHEY and CDR2 is SVGEGT in the germline V gene. The CDR3 length is 14 residues. With 4 bases removed from V and 2 bases from J, the gap between germline ends came to 12 bases. The CDR3 DNA is TGTGCCAGCAGTTTTGGCGGGGAGACCTACGAGCAGTACTTC. Protein: CASSFGGETYEQYF.

This clonotype was picked up many times. This chain's CDR3 is CASNKRGGPPSTDTQYF. CDR3 nucleotide sequence: TGTGCCAGCAATAAGCGGGGGGGCCCCCCCAGCACAGATACGCAGTATTTT. The chain employs TRBV28 and TRBJ2-3; TRBD2 matches at 10 bases. The CDR3 runs 17 residues. Germline-derived CDR1 and CDR2 are MDHEN and SYDVKM. With 7 bases clipped from V and 0 bases from J, the junction kept 10 bases outside the gene matches.

This clonotype showed up many times. This sequence joins TRBV5-1 and TRBJ2-2, with 7 bases identical to TRBD2. CDR3 length: 18 amino acids. Per the germline V gene, CDR1 is SGHRS and CDR2 is YFSETQ. J gave up 7 bases and V 2 bases, and 17 bases lay outside the gene matches. The CDR3 sequence: CASSLGLTGGTRDGELFF. CDR3 coding DNA: TGCGCCAGCAGCTTAGGGTTGACGGGAGGAACACGTGACGGGGAGCTGTTTTTT.

This clonotype has more than one count but fewer than ten. The chain combines TRBV7-8 with TRBJ2-3, with D unresolved. Germline V gene data show CDR1 as SGHVS and CDR2 as FQNEAQ. V lost 8 bases to trimming and J lost 0 bases, with 12 bases between them. The CDR3 is 14 amino acids. The CDR3 DNA sequence: TGTGCCAGCGAAGGGTACTCTAGCACAGATACGCAGTATTTT. It yields the protein CASEGYSSTDTQYF.

This clonotype was observed at least ten times. The chain uses TRBV6-1 and TRBJ2-5, with 9 bases lining up with TRBD2. The CDR3 runs 16 residues. Germline loops: CDR1 MNHNS, CDR2 SASEGT. Trimming removed 6 bases from V and 1 base from J; junction bases left unmatched: 9. The CDR3 is CASSPSSGGFQETQYF. CDR3 in DNA: TGTGCCAGCAGCCCCTCCAGCGGGGGGTTCCAAGAGACCCAGTACTTC.

This clonotype came up a few times. The chain is built from TRBV28 and TRBJ2-2; no clear D. Germline V CDR1 and CDR2: MDHEN, SYDVKM. Trimming left V 8 bases short and J 0 bases short, with 4 bases between. CDR3 length: 12 amino acids. DNA for the CDR3: TGTGCCAGCGTTTCGAACACCGGGGAGCTGTTTTTT. It yields the protein CASVSNTGELFF.

This clonotype was seen a handful of times. The rearrangement joins TRBV6-2 or TRBV6-3 to TRBJ2-7; D call uncertain. The CDR3 length is 14 residues. Germline loops: CDR1 MNHEY, CDR2 SVGEGT. Trimming stripped 2 bases from V and 6 bases from J, with 14 bases between. The CDR3 DNA reads as TGTGCCAGCAGTTACCCCAGTATTTCGGTCGAGCAGTACTTC. Protein sequence: CASSYPSISVEQYF.

This clonotype showed up just a few times. The V call is TRBV3-1, the J call TRBJ2-3; the D gene is possibly TRBD2 (6 bases). The CDR3 extends over 16 amino acids. Trimming stripped 4 bases from V and 2 bases from J, with 16 bases between. Germline V lookup: CDR1 LGHDT, CDR2 YNNKEL (reference sequence). CDR3 protein: CASSPGTSTYTDTQYF. The CDR3 DNA sequence: TGTGCCAGCAGCCCCGGGACTTCGACGTACACAGATACGCAGTATTTT.

The CDR3 sequence is CASSFVAERGARGYEQFF. In DNA form, the CDR3 reads TGTGCCAGCAGCTTTGTAGCGGAGCGGGGGGCCCGAGGGTATGAGCAGTTCTTC. This rearrangement joins TRBV7-6 to TRBJ2-1, with 9 positions matching TRBD2. Germline values: CDR1 SGHVS, CDR2 FNYEAQ. The CDR3 is made up of 18 amino acids. V dropped 3 bases and J dropped 8; count of bases not matched to a gene: 17.

Many counts were recorded for this clonotype. V is TRBV5-1 and J is TRBJ2-3; D gene ambiguous. The germline gives CDR1 SGHRS, CDR2 YFSETQ. The CDR3 loop spans 13 amino acids. Trimming shortened V by 4 bases and J by 5 bases, and 11 bases separated the two germline ends. In DNA, the CDR3 is TGCGCCAGCAGCGTGGATAGCCGAGATACGCAGTATTTT. Translated, it gives CASSVDSRDTQYF.

This clonotype was picked up many times. The chain has TRBV7-9 and TRBJ2-3; 10 bases line up with TRBD1. The germline CDR1 and CDR2 sequences are SEHNR and FQNEAQ (reference sequence). The CDR3 is made up of 15 amino acids. The trim removed 4 bases at V and 3 bases at J, leaving 4 bases unmatched. The CDR3 coding sequence is TGTGCCAGCAGCTCTAGACAGGGGGCAACAGATACGCAGTATTTT. The encoded protein is CASSSRQGATDTQYF.

The sample holds a few counts of this clonotype. This chain joins TRBV20-1 and TRBJ2-3, with 10 positions matching TRBD2. After removal of 8 bases from V and 2 bases from J, the junction contained 13 bases not matched to a gene. This CDR3 comprises 16 residues. The V gene's germline CDR1 is DFQATT and CDR2 SNEGSKA (reference sequence). CDR3 loop: CSCSSSGRGNTDTQYF. CDR3 coding DNA: TGCAGTTGCTCCTCTAGCGGGAGAGGAAACACAGATACGCAGTATTTT.

The gene calls are TRBV18 and TRBJ2-7; D gene unclear. The CDR3 length is 13 residues. The germline V gene encodes CDR1 KGHSH and CDR2 LQKENI. The V and J ends lost 2 bases and 2 bases respectively, with 7 bases between them. The CDR3 DNA reads TGTGCCAGCTCACCAAGTTCGACCTACGAGCAGTACTTC. Its protein is CASSPSSTYEQYF.

The chain links TRBV6-2 or TRBV6-3 to TRBJ1-4, with D perhaps matching TRBD1 (5 bases). Trimming removed 1 base at V and 6 bases at J, with 24 bases between. The CDR3 has 19 residues. Germline-derived CDR1 and CDR2 are MNHEY and SVGEGT. The CDR3 DNA is TGTGCCAGCAGTTACTGGGGGAAACCTGGACGGAAATACTATGAAAAACTGTTTTTT. This encodes CASSYWGKPGRKYYEKLFF.

This clonotype was seen repeatedly, ten times or more. The rearrangement joins TRBV29-1 to TRBJ1-1, with TRBD1 matching 9 bases. Germline V gene lookup returns CDR1 SQVTM and CDR2 ANQGSEA. The CDR3 is made up of 14 amino acids. J was trimmed by 5 bases and V by 2 bases; bases with no gene match: 6. CDR3 sequence (DNA): TGCAGCGTTGAAACAGGGGGCCTGGGGACTGAAGCTTTCTTT. Translating gives CSVETGGLGTEAFF.

This clonotype has just a few counts. The rearrangement uses TRBV18 and TRBJ2-1; no firm D call. Trimming pared 4 bases from V and 13 bases from J, leaving 14 bases between. This CDR3 spans 12 amino acids. The germline V gene encodes CDR1 KGHSH and CDR2 LQKENI. CDR3 protein: CASSLDRATQFF. CDR3 bases: TGTGCCAGCTCACTCGACCGGGCCACCCAGTTCTTC.

This clonotype occurred many times. The rearrangement uses TRBV3-1 and TRBJ2-1; 10 bases line up with TRBD2. The junction had 10 bases not matched to a gene; V was cut back by 2 bases and J by 3 bases. The CDR3 is 18 amino acids. Looked up from germline, CDR1 is LGHDT and CDR2 is YNNKEL (reference sequence). The CDR3 DNA follows: TGTGCCAGCAGCCAAAGGCCCCTAGCGGGAGCACACTACAATGAGCAGTTCTTC. Its protein is CASSQRPLAGAHYNEQFF.

This clonotype turned up a few times. In nucleotides, the CDR3 is TGCAGTGCTAGAGATGGGCGGTCGGGGTATGAAAAACTGTTTTTT. Amino acid sequence: CSARDGRSGYEKLFF. The chain employs TRBV20-1 and TRBJ1-4; D is uncertain. The CDR3 length is 15 residues. V shed 0 bases and J shed 6 bases, with 14 bases lying between them. Germline V gene sequence: CDR1 DFQATT, CDR2 SNEGSKA (reference sequence).

This clonotype was detected a few times. The chain couples TRBV19 to TRBJ2-6; the match to TRBD2 covers 7 bases. The V segment lost 7 bases and the J segment 2 bases; nucleotides outside the gene matches: 5. From germline, CDR1 is LNHDA and CDR2 SQIVND (reference sequence). The CDR3 contains 15 residues. For the CDR3, the DNA is TGTGCCAGTACCCGGGGAGGGGCTGGGGCCAACGTCCTGACTTTC. Residues: CASTRGGAGANVLTF.

There are a few counts of this clonotype. The gene calls are TRBV28 and TRBJ2-5; 10 nucleotides line up with TRBD2. This CDR3 region has 17 residues. V was pared by 4 bases and J by 3 bases, with 11 bases of the junction left unmatched. Per germline, CDR1 MDHEN and CDR2 SYDVKM. CDR3 residues: CASSSPAGTSAKETQYF. The CDR3, as DNA: TGTGCCAGCAGTTCTCCCGCCGGGACTAGCGCAAAAGAGACCCAGTACTTC.

This clonotype was seen only a few times. V and J are TRBV7-2 and TRBJ1-5; tentatively, D is TRBD1 (5 bases). V was cut by 5 bases and J by 10 bases, with 15 bases left in between. Germline V gene data show CDR1 as SGHTA and CDR2 as FQGNSA. This CDR3 has 13 amino acids. CDR3 sequence reads: CASSLGVLEPQHF. CDR3 DNA: TGTGCCAGCAGCCTGGGGGTTTTGGAACCCCAGCATTTT.

This chain connects TRBV7-9 to TRBJ2-5; the D call may be TRBD1 or TRBD2 (5 bases each). V dropped 7 bases and J dropped 9 bases, with 15 bases sitting between them. Per germline, CDR1 SEHNR and CDR2 FQNEAQ (reference sequence). This CDR3 comprises 12 residues. CDR3 nucleotides: TGTGCCAGCACGGGACCGGATGGGGCCCAGTACTTC. Its translation: CASTGPDGAQYF.

A note on this clonotype: At one end the junction does not follow the germline gene, possibly because of a read error. This rearrangement joins TRBV7-7 to TRBJ2-2; possible D gene TRBD1, 6 bases. This CDR3 contains 15 residues. Per the germline V gene, CDR1 is SSHAT and CDR2 is FNYEAQ (reference sequence). The CDR3 DNA follows: TGTGCTAGCAGCTTAGATGGGACAAGCACCGGGGAGCTGTTTTTT. It codes for CASSLDGTSTGELFF.

The J gene is TRBJ2-5, the V gene TRBV4-3, with 8 bases identical to TRBD2. The germline V gene encodes CDR1 LGHNA and CDR2 YSLEER. The junction had 14 bases not matched to a gene; V was cut back by 3 bases and J by 5 bases. CDR3 size: 17 residues. The CDR3 loop is CASSHNPGRVDSETQYF. The CDR3 DNA is TGCGCCAGCAGCCACAATCCCGGGAGGGTCGATTCGGAGACCCAGTACTTC.

J is TRBJ2-3 and V is TRBV24-1; 8 bases are shared with TRBD1. The V and J ends lost 5 bases and 4 bases, in that order; junction bases with no gene match: 1. Germline assignment: CDR1 KGHDR and CDR2 SFDVKD. The CDR3 is 13 amino acids. The CDR3 loop reads CATSGTGSDTQYF. The DNA of the CDR3 is TGTGCCACCAGTGGGACAGGGTCAGATACGCAGTATTTT.

This clonotype appeared a few times. V usage is TRBV6-1 and J usage is TRBJ2-1; D perhaps matches TRBD2 (6 bases). Trimming cost V 6 bases and J 1 base, with 16 bases left between them. In germline, CDR1 is MNHNS, CDR2 SASEGT. The CDR3 consists of 16 residues. The chain's CDR3 is CASSPPGGGSYNEQFF. CDR3 nucleotide sequence: TGTGCCAGCAGCCCCCCCGGGGGAGGATCCTACAATGAGCAGTTCTTC.

This clonotype has more than one count but fewer than ten. The V gene is TRBV3-1, the J gene TRBJ1-3; D remains ambiguous. The V and J ends lost 4 bases and 3 bases respectively, with 10 bases between them. This CDR3 comprises 14 residues. Germline CDR1 reads LGHDT; CDR2 reads YNNKEL (reference sequence). CDR3 in amino acids: CASSPTADGNTIYF. Here the CDR3 DNA reads TGTGCCAGCAGCCCCACCGCAGATGGAAACACCATATATTTT. Full variable domain (outside the CDR3, taken from reference TRBV3-1 and TRBJ1-3): DTAVSQTPKYLVTQMGNDKSIKCEQNLGHDTMYWYKQDSKKFLKIMFSYNNKELIINETVPNRFSPKSPDKAHLNLHINSLELGDSAVYFCASSPTADGNTIYFGEGSWLTVV.

This clonotype was picked up a small number of times. J is TRBJ2-5 and V is TRBV25-1, with D maybe TRBD2 (6 bases). Trimming removed 1 base from V and 7 bases from J, with 13 bases in between. Germline loops: CDR1 MGHDK, CDR2 SYGVNS. The CDR3 consists of 14 residues. The CDR3 region has the DNA TGTGCCAGCAGTGAATCGGGGGAGGTTCTGACCCAGTACTTC. The encoded protein is CASSESGEVLTQYF.

This clonotype was picked up a small number of times. This chain uses TRBV3-1 with TRBJ2-3; maybe TRBD1 (5 bases). This CDR3 region has 17 residues. Deletions cut 0 bases from V and 1 base from J, with 14 bases between. Germline V lookup: CDR1 LGHDT, CDR2 YNNKEL (reference sequence). CDR3: CASSQDPRAFGTDTQYF. The CDR3 coding sequence is TGTGCCAGCAGCCAAGATCCCAGGGCGTTTGGCACAGATACGCAGTATTTT.

This clonotype was observed at least ten times. The CDR3 sequence: CATSLGREGRTDTQYF. The DNA of the CDR3 is TGTGCCACCAGCCTTGGGCGGGAGGGCCGGACAGATACGCAGTATTTT. This sequence joins TRBV24-1 and TRBJ2-3; 9 bases agree with TRBD2. Trimming removed 7 bases from V and 3 bases from J; junction bases left unmatched: 10. The CDR3 runs 16 residues. Germline assignment: CDR1 KGHDR and CDR2 SFDVKD.